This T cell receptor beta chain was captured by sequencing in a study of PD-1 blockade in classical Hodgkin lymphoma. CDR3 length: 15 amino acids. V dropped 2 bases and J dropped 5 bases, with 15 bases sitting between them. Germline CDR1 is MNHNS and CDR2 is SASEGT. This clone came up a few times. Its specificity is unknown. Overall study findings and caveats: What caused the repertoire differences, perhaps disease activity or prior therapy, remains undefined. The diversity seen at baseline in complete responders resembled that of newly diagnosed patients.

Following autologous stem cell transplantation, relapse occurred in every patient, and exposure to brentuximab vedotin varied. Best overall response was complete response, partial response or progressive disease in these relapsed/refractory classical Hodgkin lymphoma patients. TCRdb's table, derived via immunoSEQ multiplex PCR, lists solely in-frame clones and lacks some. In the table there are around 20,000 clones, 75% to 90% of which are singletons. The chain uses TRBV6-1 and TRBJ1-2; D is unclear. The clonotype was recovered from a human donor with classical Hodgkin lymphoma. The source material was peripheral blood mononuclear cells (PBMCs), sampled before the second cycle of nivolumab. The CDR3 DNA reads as TGTGCCAGCAGTGAATTCGGCAGACCACCTTATGGCTACACCTTC. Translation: CASSEFGRPPYGYTF.